This T cell receptor (beta chain) was recorded in a study of blood T cell repertoires in COVID-19. Assay: immunoSEQ multiplex PCR; the TCRdb copy retains only in-frame clones and omits some. The sample contains about 96,000 clones, about 90% of which appear only once. CDR1 and CDR2 from the germline V gene are MNHEY and SVGEGT. There are 16 residues in the CDR3. The V segment lost 2 bases and the J segment 5 bases; nucleotides outside the gene matches: 11. V is TRBV6-2 or TRBV6-3 and J is TRBJ2-7; 8 positions agree with TRBD1. Sequenced input: peripheral blood. The TCR was taken from a human donor with COVID-19, enrolled during active disease. The donor label of this sample is uncertain. CDR3 in DNA: TGTGCCAGCAGTTACCCCGTCCACGGACAGGGCCACGAGCAGTACTTC. This encodes CASSYPVHGQGHEQYF.